This TCR beta chain was captured in a study of spatial heterogeneity in lung cancer. As for the study in general: Raw reads showed each unique TCR and UMI combination turning up more than ten times on average. Study conclusions and caveats: Expanded tumor TCRs that were ubiquitous appeared in blood more at resection than follow-up.

This clonotype appeared many times. Its target is not known. From germline, CDR1 is SGHNT and CDR2 YYREEE (reference sequence). The CDR3 runs 16 residues. With V trimmed by 1 base and J by 3 bases, 9 bases remained unmatched. As for time point: sample taken at primary tumor resection. Tumor, nontumor lung or frozen PBMC supplied whole RNA that was sequenced unsorted. Samples were obtained from about 75 donors, all untreated early-stage non-small cell lung cancer patients. TCRdb reprocessed the 5' RACE reads via MiXCR and lists one record per CDR3 protein. The data contain approximately 39,000 distinct CDR3 sequences, around 5.8% of them singletons.

The source was PBMCs, collected at surgery. This TCR came from a male donor with early-stage non-small cell lung cancer. The genes are TRBV5-4 and TRBJ1-2, with 7 bases identical to TRBD1. The CDR3 DNA is TGTGCCAGCAGCTTGTCGGCAGGGGGGGTTGACTATGGCTACACCTTC. This sequence encodes CASSLSAGGVDYGYTF.